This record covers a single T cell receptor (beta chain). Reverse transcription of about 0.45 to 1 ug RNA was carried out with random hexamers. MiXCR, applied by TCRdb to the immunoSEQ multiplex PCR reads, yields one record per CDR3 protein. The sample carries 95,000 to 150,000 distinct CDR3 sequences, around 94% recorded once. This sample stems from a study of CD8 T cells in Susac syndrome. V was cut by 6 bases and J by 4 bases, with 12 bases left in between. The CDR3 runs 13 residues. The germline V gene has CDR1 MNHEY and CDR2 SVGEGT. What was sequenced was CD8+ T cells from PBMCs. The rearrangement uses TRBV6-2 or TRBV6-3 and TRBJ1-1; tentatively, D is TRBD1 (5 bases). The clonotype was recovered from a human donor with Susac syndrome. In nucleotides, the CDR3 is TGTGCCAGCAGCCAGCTCAGGGCCACTGAAGCTTTCTTT. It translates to CASSQLRATEAFF.